Listed below are T cell receptor beta chains from one sample, sequenced in a study of cytomegalovirus exposure and HLA in healthy donors. Profiled with immunoSEQ multiplex PCR; TCRdb holds only in-frame clones, not every one. The table lists about 200,000 clones, with 1.1% in the top ten. Sequenced material: PBMCs. All receptors come from a girl aged 2 to 9 in good health and CMV-seropositive. The CDR3 runs from the conserved cysteine through the conserved F or W. Each record gives: D gene, V gene, J gene, CDR3 DNA, CDR3 protein. The D gene is left open where the match is weak.

d_call: -; v_call: TRBV18; j_call: TRBJ1-1; cdr3_nt: TGTGCCAGCTCACCACAGGCGCTTCGGGACACTGAAGCTTTCTTT; cdr3_aa: CASSPQALRDTEAFF
d_call: -; v_call: TRBV28; j_call: TRBJ1-2; cdr3_nt: TGTGCCAGCAGTCCCCCAGGGGTCTATGGCTACACCTTC; cdr3_aa: CASSPPGVYGYTF
d_call: TRBD2; v_call: TRBV25-1; j_call: TRBJ2-1; cdr3_nt: TGTGCCAGCAGTAAAGCTAGCGGGAGGAATAATGAGCAGTTCTTC; cdr3_aa: CASSKASGRNNEQFF
d_call: -; v_call: TRBV28; j_call: TRBJ2-3; cdr3_nt: TGTGCCAGCAGTTTTCCAAGCCAGGGTAGCACAGATACGCAGTATTTT; cdr3_aa: CASSFPSQGSTDTQYF
d_call: -; v_call: TRBV7-9; j_call: TRBJ2-2; cdr3_nt: TGTGCCAGCAGCTCTGTGTACACCGGGGAGCTGTTTTTT; cdr3_aa: CASSSVYTGELFF
d_call: TRBD2; v_call: TRBV19; j_call: TRBJ2-3; cdr3_nt: TGTGCCAGTAGTCTATCGGTAGCGGGAGCTCAGGCAGATACGCAGTATTTT; cdr3_aa: CASSLSVAGAQADTQYF
d_call: -; v_call: TRBV7-2; j_call: TRBJ2-3; cdr3_nt: TGTGCCAGCAGCTCCTCTAGCACAGATACGCAGTATTTT; cdr3_aa: CASSSSSTDTQYF
d_call: -; v_call: TRBV5-5; j_call: TRBJ2-4; cdr3_nt: TGTGCCAGCAGCTTGGCTCCGGCAGGGGCCGTAAACATTCAGTACTTC; cdr3_aa: CASSLAPAGAVNIQYF
d_call: -; v_call: TRBV5-6; j_call: TRBJ2-3; cdr3_nt: TGTGCCAGCAGCCCACGGGACTTCTCTCATACGCAGTATTTT; cdr3_aa: CASSPRDFSHTQYF
d_call: TRBD1; v_call: TRBV5-1; j_call: TRBJ1-2; cdr3_nt: TGCGCCAGCAGCTCTGGGACAGACGGCTACACCTTC; cdr3_aa: CASSSGTDGYTF
d_call: TRBD2; v_call: TRBV6-1; j_call: TRBJ2-3; cdr3_nt: TGTGCCAGCAGTGGTAGCGGGGGCACAGATACGCAGTATTTT; cdr3_aa: CASSGSGGTDTQYF
d_call: TRBD1; v_call: TRBV5-8; j_call: TRBJ2-2; cdr3_nt: TGTGCCAGCAGCTGGGGACAGCTGGGGACCGGGGAGCTGTTTTTT; cdr3_aa: CASSWGQLGTGELFF
d_call: TRBD2; v_call: TRBV5-1; j_call: TRBJ2-5; cdr3_nt: TGCGCCAGCAAAGAAGCGGGAGGGCCGGCGGGGGAGACCCAGTACTTC; cdr3_aa: CASKEAGGPAGETQYF
d_call: -; v_call: TRBV15; j_call: TRBJ1-1; cdr3_nt: TGTGCCACCAGCAGAGACGGGAACGGGGAAGCTTTCTTT; cdr3_aa: CATSRDGNGEAFF
d_call: TRBD1; v_call: TRBV2; j_call: TRBJ1-5; cdr3_nt: TGTGCCAGCGACAGGGGTGGCGGACAGCCCCAGCATTTT; cdr3_aa: CASDRGGGQPQHF